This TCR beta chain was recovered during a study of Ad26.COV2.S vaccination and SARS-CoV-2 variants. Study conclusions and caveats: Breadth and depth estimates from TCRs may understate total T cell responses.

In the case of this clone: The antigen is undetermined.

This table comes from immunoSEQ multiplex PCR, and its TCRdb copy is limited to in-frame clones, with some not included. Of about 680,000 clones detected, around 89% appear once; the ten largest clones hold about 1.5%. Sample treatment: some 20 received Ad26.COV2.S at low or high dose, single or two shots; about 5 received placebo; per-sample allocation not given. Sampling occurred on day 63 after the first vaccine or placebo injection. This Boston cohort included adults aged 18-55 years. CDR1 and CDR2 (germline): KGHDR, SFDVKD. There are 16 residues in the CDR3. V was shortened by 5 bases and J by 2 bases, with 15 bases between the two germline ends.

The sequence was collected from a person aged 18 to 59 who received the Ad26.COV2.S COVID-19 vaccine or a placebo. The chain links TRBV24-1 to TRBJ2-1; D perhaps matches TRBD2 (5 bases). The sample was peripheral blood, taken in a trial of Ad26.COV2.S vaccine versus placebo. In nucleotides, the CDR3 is TGTGCCACCAGTGCTCCGGAGGTGGAGCCCTACAATGAGCAGTTCTTC. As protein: CATSAPEVEPYNEQFF.